This T cell receptor (beta chain) emerged from a study of neurological immune-mediated disorders. Trimming removed 3 bases at V and 0 bases at J, with 9 bases between. Germline CDR1 SGHTA, CDR2 FQGNSA. The CDR3 runs 15 residues. This clonotype was counted ten times or more. TCRdb reprocessed the 5' RACE reads with MiXCR, giving one entry per CDR3 protein. The profile covers some 38,000 distinct CDR3 sequences, with 3.5% to 4.5% appearing a single time and roughly 2% taken by the ten largest. The sample comprised PBMCs. The receptor was isolated from a man under 40 with multiple sclerosis. The V and J genes are TRBV7-2 and TRBJ2-1, with D possibly being TRBD1 or TRBD2 (5 bases each). CDR3 nucleotides: TGTGCCAGCAGCTTCCGGGACGACTCCTACAATGAGCAGTTCTTC. This codes for CASSFRDDSYNEQFF.